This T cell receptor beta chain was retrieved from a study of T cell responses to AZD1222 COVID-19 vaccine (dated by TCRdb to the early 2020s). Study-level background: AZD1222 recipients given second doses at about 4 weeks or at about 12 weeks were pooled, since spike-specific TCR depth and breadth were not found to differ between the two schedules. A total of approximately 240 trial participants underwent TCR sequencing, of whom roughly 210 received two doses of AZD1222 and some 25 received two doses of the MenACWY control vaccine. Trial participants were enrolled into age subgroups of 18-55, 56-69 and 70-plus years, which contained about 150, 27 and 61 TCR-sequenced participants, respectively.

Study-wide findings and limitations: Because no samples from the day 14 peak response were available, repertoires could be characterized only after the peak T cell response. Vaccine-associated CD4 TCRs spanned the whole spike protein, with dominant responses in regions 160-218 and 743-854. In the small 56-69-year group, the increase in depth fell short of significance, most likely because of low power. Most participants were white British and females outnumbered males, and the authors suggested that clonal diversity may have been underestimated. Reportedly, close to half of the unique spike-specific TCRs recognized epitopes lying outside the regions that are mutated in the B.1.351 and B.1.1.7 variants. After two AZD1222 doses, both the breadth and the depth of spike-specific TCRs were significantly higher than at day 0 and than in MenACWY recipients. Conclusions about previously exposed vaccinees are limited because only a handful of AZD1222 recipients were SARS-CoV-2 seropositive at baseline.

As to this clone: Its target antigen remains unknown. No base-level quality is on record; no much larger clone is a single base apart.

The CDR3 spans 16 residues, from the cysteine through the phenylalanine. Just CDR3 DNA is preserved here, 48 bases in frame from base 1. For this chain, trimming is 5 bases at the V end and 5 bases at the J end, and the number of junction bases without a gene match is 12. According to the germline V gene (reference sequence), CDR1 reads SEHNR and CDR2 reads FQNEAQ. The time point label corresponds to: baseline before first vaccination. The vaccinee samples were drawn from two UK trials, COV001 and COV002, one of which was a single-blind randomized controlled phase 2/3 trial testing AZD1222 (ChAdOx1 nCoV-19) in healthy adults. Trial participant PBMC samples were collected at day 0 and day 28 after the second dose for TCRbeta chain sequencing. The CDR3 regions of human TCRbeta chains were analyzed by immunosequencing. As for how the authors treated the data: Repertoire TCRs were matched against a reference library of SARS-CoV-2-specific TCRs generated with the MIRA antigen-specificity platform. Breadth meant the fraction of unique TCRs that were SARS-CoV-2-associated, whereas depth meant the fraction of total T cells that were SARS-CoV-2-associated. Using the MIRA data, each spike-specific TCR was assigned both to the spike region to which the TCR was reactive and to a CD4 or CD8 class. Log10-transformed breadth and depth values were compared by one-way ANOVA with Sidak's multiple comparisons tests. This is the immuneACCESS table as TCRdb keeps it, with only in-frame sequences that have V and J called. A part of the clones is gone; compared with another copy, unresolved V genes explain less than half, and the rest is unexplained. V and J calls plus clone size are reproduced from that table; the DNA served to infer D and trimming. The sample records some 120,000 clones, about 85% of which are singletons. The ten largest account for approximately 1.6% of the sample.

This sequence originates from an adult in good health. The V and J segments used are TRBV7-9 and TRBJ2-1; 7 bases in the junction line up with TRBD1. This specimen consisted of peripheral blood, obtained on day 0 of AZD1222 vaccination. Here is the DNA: TGTGCCAGCAGCCCCCCCTACAGGGGAGTAGACAATGAGCAGTTCTTC. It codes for CASSPPYRGVDNEQFF.